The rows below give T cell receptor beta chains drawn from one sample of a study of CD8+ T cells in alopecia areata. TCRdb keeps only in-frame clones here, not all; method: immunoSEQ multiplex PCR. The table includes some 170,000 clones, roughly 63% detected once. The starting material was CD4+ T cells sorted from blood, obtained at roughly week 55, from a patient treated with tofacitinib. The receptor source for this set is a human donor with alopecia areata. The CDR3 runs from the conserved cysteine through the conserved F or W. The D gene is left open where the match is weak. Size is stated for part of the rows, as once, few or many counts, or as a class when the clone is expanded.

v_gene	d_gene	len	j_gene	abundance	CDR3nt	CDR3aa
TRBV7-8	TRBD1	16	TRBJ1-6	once	TGTGCCAGCAGCTTAGACAGGACAGGGGGGAATTCACCCCTCCACTTT	CASSLDRTGGNSPLHF
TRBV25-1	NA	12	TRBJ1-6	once	TGTGCCAGCAGTGACAGGGGTTCACCCCTCCACTTT	CASSDRGSPLHF
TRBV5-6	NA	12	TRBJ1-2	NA	TGTGCCAGCAGCTTGGCAGGGTTTGGCTACACCTTC	CASSLAGFGYTF
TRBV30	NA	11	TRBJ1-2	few	TGTGCCTGGACGAGGGGGGATGGCTACACCTTC	CAWTRGDGYTF
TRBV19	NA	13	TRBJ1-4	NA	TGTGCCAGTAGTATGGGGGACGGAGAAAAACTGTTTTTT	CASSMGDGEKLFF
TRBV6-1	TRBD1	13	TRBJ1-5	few	TGTGCCAGCTCAACAGGGGTAACTCAGCCCCAGCATTTT	CASSTGVTQPQHF
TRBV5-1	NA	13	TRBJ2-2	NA	TGCGCCAGCAGCCGTGGGGGAACCGGGGAGCTGTTTTTT	CASSRGGTGELFF
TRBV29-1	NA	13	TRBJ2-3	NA	TGCAGCGTAACCGGGAGACATACAGATACGCAGTATTTT	CSVTGRHTDTQYF
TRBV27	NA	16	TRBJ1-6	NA	TGTGCCAGCAGTTCCCGGGTGGGATTTTATAATTCACCCCTCCACTTT	CASSSRVGFYNSPLHF
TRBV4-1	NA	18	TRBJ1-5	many	TGCGCCAGCAGCCAAGTCGACCTCGGGATGATGAGCAATCAGCCCCAGCATTTT	CASSQVDLGMMSNQPQHF
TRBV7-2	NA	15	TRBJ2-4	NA	TGTGCCAGCAGCCCGGGGGCGGGCGGGCAAAACATTCAGTACTTC	CASSPGAGGQNIQYF
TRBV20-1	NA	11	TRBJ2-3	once	TGCAGTGCAACTCTAGGCGATACGCAGTATTTT	CSATLGDTQYF
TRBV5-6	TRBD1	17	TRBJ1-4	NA	TGTGCCAGCAGCTTGGTGGGACAGACACTTTCCAATGAAAAACTGTTTTTT	CASSLVGQTLSNEKLFF
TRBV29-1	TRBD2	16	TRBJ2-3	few	TGCAGCGTTGGGATAGGGACTAGCGTACCCACAGATACGCAGTATTTT	CSVGIGTSVPTDTQYF
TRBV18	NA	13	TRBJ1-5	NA	TGTGCCAGCTCACCAGGGTTGGGGCAGCCCCAGCATTTT	CASSPGLGQPQHF